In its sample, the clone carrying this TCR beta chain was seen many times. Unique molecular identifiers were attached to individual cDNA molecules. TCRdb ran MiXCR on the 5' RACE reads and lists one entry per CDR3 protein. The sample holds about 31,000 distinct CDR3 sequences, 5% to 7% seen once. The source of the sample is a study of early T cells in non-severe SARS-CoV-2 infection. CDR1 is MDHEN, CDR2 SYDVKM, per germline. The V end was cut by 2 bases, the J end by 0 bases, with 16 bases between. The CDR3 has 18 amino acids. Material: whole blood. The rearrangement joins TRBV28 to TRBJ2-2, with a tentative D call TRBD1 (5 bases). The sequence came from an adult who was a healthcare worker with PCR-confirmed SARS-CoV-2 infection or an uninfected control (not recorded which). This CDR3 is CASSLITPGRANTGELFF. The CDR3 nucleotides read TGTGCCAGCAGTTTAATCACCCCAGGCAGGGCGAACACCGGGGAGCTGTTTTTT.